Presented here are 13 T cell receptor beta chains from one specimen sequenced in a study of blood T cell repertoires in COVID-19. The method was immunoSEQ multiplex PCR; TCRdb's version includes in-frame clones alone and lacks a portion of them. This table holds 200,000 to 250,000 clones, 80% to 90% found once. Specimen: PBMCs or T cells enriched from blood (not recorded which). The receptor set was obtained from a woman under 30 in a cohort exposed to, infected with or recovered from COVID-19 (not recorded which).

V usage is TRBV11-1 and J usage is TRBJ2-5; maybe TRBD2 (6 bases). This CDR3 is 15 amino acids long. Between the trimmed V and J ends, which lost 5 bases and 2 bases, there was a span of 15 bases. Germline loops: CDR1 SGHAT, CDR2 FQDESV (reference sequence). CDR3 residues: CASSRGEEQQETQYF. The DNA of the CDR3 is TGTGCCAGCAGCCGCGGGGAGGAACAGCAAGAGACCCAGTACTTC.

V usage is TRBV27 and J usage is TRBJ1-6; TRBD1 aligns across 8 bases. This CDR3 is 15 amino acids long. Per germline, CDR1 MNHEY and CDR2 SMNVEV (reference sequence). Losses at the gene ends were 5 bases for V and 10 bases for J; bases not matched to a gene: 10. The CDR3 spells CASSLGQGIYSPLHF. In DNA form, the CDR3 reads TGTGCCAGCAGTCTCGGACAGGGTATTTACTCACCCCTCCACTTT.

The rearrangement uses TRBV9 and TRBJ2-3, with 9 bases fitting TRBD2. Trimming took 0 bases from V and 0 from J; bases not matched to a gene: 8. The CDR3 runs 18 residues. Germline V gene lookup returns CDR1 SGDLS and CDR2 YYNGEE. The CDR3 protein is CASSVGSSGSFSTDTQYF. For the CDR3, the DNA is TGTGCCAGCAGCGTAGGGAGTAGCGGGAGCTTTAGCACAGATACGCAGTATTTT.

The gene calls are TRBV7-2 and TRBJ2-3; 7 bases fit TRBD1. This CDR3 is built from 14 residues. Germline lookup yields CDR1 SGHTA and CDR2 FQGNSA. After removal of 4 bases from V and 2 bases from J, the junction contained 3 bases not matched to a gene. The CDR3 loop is CASSSTGNTDTQYF. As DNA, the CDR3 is TGTGCCAGCAGCTCGACAGGGAACACAGATACGCAGTATTTT.

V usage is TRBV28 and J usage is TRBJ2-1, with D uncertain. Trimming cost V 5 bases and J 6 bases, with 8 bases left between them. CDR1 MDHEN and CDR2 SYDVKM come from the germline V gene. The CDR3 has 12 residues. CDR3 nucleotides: TGTGCCAGCAGTAGCTCTAGCAATGAGCAGTTCTTC. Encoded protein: CASSSSSNEQFF.

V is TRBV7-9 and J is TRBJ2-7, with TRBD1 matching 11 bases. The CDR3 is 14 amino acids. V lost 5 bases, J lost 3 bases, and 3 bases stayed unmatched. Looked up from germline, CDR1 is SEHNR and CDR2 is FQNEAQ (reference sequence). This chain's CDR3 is CASSPGTGGYEQYF. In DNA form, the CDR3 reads TGTGCCAGCAGCCCCGGGACAGGGGGCTACGAGCAGTACTTC. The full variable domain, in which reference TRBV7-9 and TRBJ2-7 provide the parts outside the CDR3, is DTGVSQNPRHKITKRGQNVTFRCDPISEHNRLYWYRQTLGQGPEFLTYFQNEAQLEKSRLLSDRFSAERPKGSFSTLEIQRTEQGDSAMYLCASSPGTGGYEQYFGPGTRLTVT.

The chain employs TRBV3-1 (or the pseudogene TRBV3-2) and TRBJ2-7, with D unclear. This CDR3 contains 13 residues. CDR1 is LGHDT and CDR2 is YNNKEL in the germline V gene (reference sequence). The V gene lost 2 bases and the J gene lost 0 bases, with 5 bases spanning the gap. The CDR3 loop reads CASSQQSSYEQYF. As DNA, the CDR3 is TGTGCCAGCAGCCAACAGTCCTCCTACGAGCAGTACTTC.

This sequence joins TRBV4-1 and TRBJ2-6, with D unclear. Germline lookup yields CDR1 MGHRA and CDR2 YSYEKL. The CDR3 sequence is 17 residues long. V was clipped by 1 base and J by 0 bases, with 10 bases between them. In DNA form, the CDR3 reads TGCGCCAGCAGCCAAGTCCTTAGAAGCTCTGGGGCCAACGTCCTGACTTTC. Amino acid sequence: CASSQVLRSSGANVLTF.

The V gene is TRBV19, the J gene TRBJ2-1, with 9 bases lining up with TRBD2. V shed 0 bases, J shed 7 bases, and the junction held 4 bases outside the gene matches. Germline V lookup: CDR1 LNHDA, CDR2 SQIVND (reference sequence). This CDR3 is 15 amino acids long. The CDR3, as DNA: TGTGCCAGTAGTATAGAAGGCGGGAGGGGAAATGAGCAGTTCTTC. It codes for CASSIEGGRGNEQFF.

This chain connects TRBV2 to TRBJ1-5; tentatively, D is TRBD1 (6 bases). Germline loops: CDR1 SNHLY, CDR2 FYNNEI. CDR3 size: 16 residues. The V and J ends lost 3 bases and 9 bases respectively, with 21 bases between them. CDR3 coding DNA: TGTGCCAGCAGTGATAAAAACAGGGCCAGCCCGGGGCCCCAGCATTTT. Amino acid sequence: CASSDKNRASPGPQHF. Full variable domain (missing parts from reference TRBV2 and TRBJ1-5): EPEVTQTPSHQVTQMGQEVILRCVPISNHLYFYWYRQILGQKVEFLVSFYNNEISEKSEIFDDQFSVERPDGSNFTLKIRSTKLEDSAMYFCASSDKNRASPGPQHFGDGTRLSIL.

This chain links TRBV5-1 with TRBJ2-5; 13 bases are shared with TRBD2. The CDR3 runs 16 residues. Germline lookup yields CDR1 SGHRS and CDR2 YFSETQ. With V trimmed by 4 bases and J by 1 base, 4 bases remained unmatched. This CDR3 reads CASSLGLAGSQETQYF. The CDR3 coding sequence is TGCGCCAGCAGCCTGGGACTAGCGGGATCCCAAGAGACCCAGTACTTC.

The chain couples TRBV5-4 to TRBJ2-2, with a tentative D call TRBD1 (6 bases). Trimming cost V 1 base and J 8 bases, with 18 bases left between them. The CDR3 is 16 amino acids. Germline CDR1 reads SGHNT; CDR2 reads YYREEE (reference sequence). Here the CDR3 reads CASSLSSGADTGELFF. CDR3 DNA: TGTGCCAGCAGCTTGTCGTCAGGGGCAGATACGGGGGAGCTGTTTTTT.

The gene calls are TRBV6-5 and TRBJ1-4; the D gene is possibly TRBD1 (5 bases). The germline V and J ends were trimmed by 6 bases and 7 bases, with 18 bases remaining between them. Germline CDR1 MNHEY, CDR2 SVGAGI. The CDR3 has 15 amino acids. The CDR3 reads CASRSGTLPSEKLFF. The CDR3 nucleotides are TGTGCCAGCAGATCTGGGACTCTTCCTTCTGAAAAACTGTTTTTT.